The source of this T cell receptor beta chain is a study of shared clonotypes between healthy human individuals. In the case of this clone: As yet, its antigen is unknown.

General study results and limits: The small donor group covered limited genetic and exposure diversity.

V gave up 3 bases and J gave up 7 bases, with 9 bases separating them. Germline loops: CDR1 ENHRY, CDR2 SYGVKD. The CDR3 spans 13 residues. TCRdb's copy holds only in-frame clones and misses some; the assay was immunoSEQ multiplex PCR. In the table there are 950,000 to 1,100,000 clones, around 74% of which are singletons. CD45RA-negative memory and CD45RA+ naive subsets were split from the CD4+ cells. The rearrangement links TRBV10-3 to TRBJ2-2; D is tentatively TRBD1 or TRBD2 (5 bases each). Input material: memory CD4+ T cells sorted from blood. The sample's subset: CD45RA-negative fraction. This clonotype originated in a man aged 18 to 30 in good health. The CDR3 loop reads CAISDGTVGELFF. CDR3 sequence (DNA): TGTGCCATCAGTGATGGGACCGTCGGGGAGCTGTTTTTT.